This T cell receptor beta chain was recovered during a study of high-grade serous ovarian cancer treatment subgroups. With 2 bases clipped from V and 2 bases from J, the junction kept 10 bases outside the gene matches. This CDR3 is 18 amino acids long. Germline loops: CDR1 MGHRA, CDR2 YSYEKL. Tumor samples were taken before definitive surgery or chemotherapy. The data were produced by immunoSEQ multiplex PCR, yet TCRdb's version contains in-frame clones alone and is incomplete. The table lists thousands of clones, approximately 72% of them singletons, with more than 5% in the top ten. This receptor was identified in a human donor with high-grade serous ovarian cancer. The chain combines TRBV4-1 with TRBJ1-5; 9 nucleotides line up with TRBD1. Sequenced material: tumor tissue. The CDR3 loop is CASSQHGTGRMGNQPQHF. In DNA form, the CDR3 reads TGCGCCAGCAGCCAACATGGGACAGGGAGAATGGGCAATCAGCCCCAGCATTTT.